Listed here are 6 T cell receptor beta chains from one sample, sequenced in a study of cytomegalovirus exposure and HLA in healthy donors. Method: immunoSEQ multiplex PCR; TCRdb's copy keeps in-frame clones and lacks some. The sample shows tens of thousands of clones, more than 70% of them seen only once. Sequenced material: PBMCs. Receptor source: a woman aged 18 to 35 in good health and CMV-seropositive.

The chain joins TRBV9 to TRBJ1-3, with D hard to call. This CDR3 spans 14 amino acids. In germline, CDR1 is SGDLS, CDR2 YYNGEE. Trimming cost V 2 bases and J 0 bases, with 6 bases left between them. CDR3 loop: CASSVQSSGNTIYF. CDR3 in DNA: TGTGCCAGCAGCGTGCAGTCCTCTGGAAACACCATATATTTT.

The DNA of the CDR3 is TGCGCCAGCAGCCAAGATCCTGGGACTAGCCCCAGCGAGCAGTACTTC. Its protein is CASSQDPGTSPSEQYF. The chain recombines TRBV4-1 with TRBJ2-7; 9 nucleotides agree with TRBD2. The germline V gene has CDR1 MGHRA and CDR2 YSYEKL. The CDR3 spans 16 residues. V shed 0 bases and J 6 bases; nucleotides not matched to a gene: 9.

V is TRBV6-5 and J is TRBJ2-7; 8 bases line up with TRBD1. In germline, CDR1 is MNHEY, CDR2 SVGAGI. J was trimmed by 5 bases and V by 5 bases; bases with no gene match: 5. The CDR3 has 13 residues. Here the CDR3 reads CASSQQTGDEQYF. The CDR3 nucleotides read TGTGCCAGCAGTCAACAGACAGGGGACGAGCAGTACTTC.

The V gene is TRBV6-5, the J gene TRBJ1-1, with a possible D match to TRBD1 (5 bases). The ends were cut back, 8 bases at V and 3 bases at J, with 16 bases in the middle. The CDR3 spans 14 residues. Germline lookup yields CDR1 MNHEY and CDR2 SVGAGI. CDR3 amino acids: CASRDSLRDTEAFF. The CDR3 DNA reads TGTGCCAGCCGGGACTCATTGAGGGACACTGAAGCTTTCTTT.

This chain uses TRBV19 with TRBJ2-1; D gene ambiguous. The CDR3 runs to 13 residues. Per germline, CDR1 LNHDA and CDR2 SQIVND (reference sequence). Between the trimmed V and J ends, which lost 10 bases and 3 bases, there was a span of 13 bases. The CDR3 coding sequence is TGTGCCACCCAAACCAGGTACTACAATGAGCAGTTCTTC. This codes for CATQTRYYNEQFF.

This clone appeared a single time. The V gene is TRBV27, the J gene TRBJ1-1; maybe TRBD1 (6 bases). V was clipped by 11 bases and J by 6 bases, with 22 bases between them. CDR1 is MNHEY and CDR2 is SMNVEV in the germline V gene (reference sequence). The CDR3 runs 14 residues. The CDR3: CAAGRGGRGAEAFF. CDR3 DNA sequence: TGTGCCGCCGGAAGGGGGGGGCGCGGCGCTGAAGCTTTCTTT.